This TCR beta chain derives from a study of blood T cell repertoires in COVID-19. The overall study: Spain, Italy and the United States supplied samples that represented acute and convalescent COVID-19.

The CDR3 runs to 15 residues. The junction had 10 bases not matched to a gene; V was cut back by 6 bases and J by 8 bases. Germline V gene lookup returns CDR1 MNHEY and CDR2 SVGAGI. As processed by the authors: How many nucleated cells were present was estimated from reference gene primer amplification. TCRdb keeps only in-frame clones here, not all; method: immunoSEQ multiplex PCR. The DNA gave D and trimming, while V, J and clone size come from that table. The sample contains nearly 100,000 clones, about 86% of which appear only once. The sequenced material came from peripheral blood. The clonotype originates from a man aged 80 or over with acute or convalescent COVID-19. The chain links TRBV6-5 to TRBJ2-2, with 9 nucleotides matching TRBD1. The CDR3 loop reads CASRQTGGATGELFF. CDR3 in DNA: TGTGCCAGCAGGCAGACAGGGGGTGCAACGGGGGAGCTGTTTTTT.